This T cell receptor beta chain originates from a study of shared clonotypes between healthy human individuals. It was across several immunoSEQ plates that each subset's genomic DNA was evenly split. Clones were read by immunoSEQ multiplex PCR, and TCRdb kept only the in-frame ones, dropping some. The table has about 640,000 clones, about two thirds seen once. Only Caucasian adults living in Nashville, Tennessee served as donors. V shed 4 bases and J 7 bases; nucleotides not matched to a gene: 4. Germline CDR1 SGHAT, CDR2 FQNNGV. This CDR3 is 13 amino acids long. Sequenced input: memory CD4+ T cells sorted from blood. Subset reported: CD45RA-negative fraction. The V gene is TRBV11-2, the J gene TRBJ1-1, with 9 nucleotides matching TRBD1. The receptor's source is a woman in her 30s in good health. For the CDR3, the DNA is TGTGCCAGCAGCTCCGGACAGGGGAATGAAGCTTTCTTT. Its protein product is CASSSGQGNEAFF. Looking up the rest from reference TRBV11-2 and TRBJ1-1 gives the full variable domain: EAGVAQSPRYKIIEKRQSVAFWCNPISGHATLYWYQQILGQGPKLLIQFQNNGVVDDSQLPKDRFSAERLKGVDSTLKIQPAKLEDSAVYLCASSSGQGNEAFFGQGTRLTVV.